This TCR beta chain emerged from a study of T cells in Graves' hyperthyroidism and ophthalmopathy. Background on the study: Sampling of peripheral blood happened at initial diagnosis, prior to any treatment.

This clonotype was seen repeatedly, ten times or more. CDR1 is SGHAT, CDR2 FQDESV, per germline (reference sequence). V lost 3 bases, J lost 3 bases, and 8 bases stayed unmatched. This CDR3 has 15 amino acids. Patients were aged 18 to 65, had disease duration under 2 months, and had newly diagnosed hyperthyroidism. The source material, RNA transcripts, was used to amplify TCR beta CDR3 regions. RT-PCR in the first round (using the HTBI primer set) targeted the TCR CDR3. In TCRdb, the multiplex PCR reads were re-called with MiXCR into one record per CDR3 protein. Of some 180,000 distinct CDR3 sequences listed, about 17% are singletons.

Input material: blood. V and J are TRBV11-1 and TRBJ2-7, with 7 bases fitting TRBD1. The source is a woman aged 50 to 60 with Graves' hyperthyroidism. The CDR3 DNA is TGTGCCAGCAGCTTGGTATCAGGGGGATACTACGAGCAGTACTTC. Translated: CASSLVSGGYYEQYF.